The source of this TCR beta chain is a study of T cell repertoires in cytomegalovirus infection. Turning to the study itself: In public TCR beta signatures, there were indications of both CMV infection and matching HLA type.

TCRdb re-called the reads with MiXCR, one entry per CDR3 protein. The sample contains about 250,000 distinct CDR3 sequences, 15% to 20% of which appear only once. CDR1 and CDR2 (germline): DFQATT, SNEGSKA (reference sequence). Unmatched junction bases numbered 9, after V lost 0 bases and J lost 8 bases. The CDR3 runs to 15 residues. The receptor was isolated from a human donor in good health (CMV status not recorded). Some clones in this sample may be carry-over from other donors' samples. This chain connects TRBV20-1 to TRBJ2-3, with TRBD2 matching over 9 bases. The sequencing sample was made of CD8+ T cells from PBMCs. The CDR3 loop reads CSARERGGLEGTQYF. The DNA for the CDR3 is TGCAGTGCTAGAGAGCGGGGGGGCCTAGAAGGTACGCAGTATTTT.